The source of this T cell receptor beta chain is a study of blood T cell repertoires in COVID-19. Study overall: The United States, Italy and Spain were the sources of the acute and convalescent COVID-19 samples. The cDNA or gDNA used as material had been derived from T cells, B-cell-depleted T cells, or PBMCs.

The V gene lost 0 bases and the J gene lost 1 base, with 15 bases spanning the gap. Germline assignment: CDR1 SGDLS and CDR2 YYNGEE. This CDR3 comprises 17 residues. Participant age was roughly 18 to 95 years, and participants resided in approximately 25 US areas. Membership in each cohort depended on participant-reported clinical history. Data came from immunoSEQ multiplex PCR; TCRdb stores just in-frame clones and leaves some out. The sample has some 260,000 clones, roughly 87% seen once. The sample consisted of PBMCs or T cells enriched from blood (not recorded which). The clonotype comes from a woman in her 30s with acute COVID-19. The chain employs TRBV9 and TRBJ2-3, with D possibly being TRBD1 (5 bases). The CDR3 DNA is TGTGCCAGCAGCGTAGAGGGGCTCCCGTCCCGCACAGATACGCAGTATTTT. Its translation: CASSVEGLPSRTDTQYF.